This T cell receptor (beta chain) was documented in a study of identifying expanded T cells in peripheral blood. Collection occurred without any documented infections or immune events in donors. TCRdb's table, derived via immunoSEQ multiplex PCR, lists solely in-frame clones and lacks some. The table shows tens of thousands of clones, with around 87% occurring only once. The germline V gene has CDR1 SNHLY and CDR2 FYNNEI. This CDR3 contains 15 residues. The trim removed 5 bases at V and 3 bases at J, leaving 7 bases unmatched. Points from the study as a whole: Technical replicates showed approximately 1.2 changed clones; roughly two weeks around 15; four weeks 19. Variance in clone template counts between approximately 2-week samples significantly increased with total template count across all healthy donors.

Concerning this clone itself: Its antigen is still unknown.

Sequenced: blood. The sequence was collected from a person aged 18-69 years in good health. The chain recombines TRBV2 with TRBJ2-3; 8 positions match TRBD2. CDR3 bases: TGTGCCAGCAGTCCGGGGGGGGCCGGTACAGATACGCAGTATTTT. It translates to CASSPGGAGTDTQYF.